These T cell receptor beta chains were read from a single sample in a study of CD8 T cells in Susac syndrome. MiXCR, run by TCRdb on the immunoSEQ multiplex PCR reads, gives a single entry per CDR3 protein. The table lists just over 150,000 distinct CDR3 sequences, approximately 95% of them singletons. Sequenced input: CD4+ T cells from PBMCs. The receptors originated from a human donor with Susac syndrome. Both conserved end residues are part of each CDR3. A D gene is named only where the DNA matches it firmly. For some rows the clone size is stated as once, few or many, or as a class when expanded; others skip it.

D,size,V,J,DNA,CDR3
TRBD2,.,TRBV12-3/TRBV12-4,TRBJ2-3,TGTGCCAGCAGTTCAAGGACTAGCGGGGGCTATACGCAGTATTTT,CASSSRTSGGYTQYF
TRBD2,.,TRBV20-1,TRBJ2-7,TGCAGTGCCCCGACTAGCGGGGGAGGCTACGAGCAGTACTTC,CSAPTSGGGYEQYF
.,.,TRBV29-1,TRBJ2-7,TGCAGCGTTGGCAGTCCTTACGAGCAGTACTTC,CSVGSPYEQYF
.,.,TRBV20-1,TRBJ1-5,TGCAGTGCCCTTGACATGGGGGCCTCGGGTCAGCCCCAGCATTTT,CSALDMGASGQPQHF
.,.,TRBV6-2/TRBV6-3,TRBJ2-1,TGTGCCAGCAGTTACATTACGGGGGCAGCGTACAATGAGCAGTTCTTC,CASSYITGAAYNEQFF
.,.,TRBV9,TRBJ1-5,TGTGCCAGCAGCGTAGGGGATACCCAGCCCCAGCATTTT,CASSVGDTQPQHF
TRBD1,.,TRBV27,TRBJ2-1,TGTGCCAGCAGAGGGAGCAGCAGGGGGCTGTCCTACAATGAGCAGTTCTTC,CASRGSSRGLSYNEQFF
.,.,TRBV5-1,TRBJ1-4,TGCGCCAGCAGCTTGCTCACTCCGGGCGGAAATAATGAAAAACTGTTTTTT,CASSLLTPGGNNEKLFF
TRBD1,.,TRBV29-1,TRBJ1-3,TGCAGCGTTGGACAGGGGGCAAATGGAAACACCATATATTTT,CSVGQGANGNTIYF
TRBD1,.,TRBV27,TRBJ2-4,TGTGCCAGCTCCCGGGACAGGGGTCACAAAAACATTCAGTACTTC,CASSRDRGHKNIQYF
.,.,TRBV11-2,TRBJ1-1,TGTGCCAGCAGACCCGAGCGTAAGAACACTGAAGCTTTCTTT,CASRPERKNTEAFF
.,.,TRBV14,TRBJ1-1,TGTGCCAGCAGCCACATGAGGACTGAAGCTTTCTTT,CASSHMRTEAFF
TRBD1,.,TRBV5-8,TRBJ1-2,TGTGCCAGCAGCTTGGGGGACAGGGCCTATGGCTACACCTTC,CASSLGDRAYGYTF
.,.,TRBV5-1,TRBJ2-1,TGCGCCAGCAGCTTGGATTCATACAATGAGCAGTTCTTC,CASSLDSYNEQFF
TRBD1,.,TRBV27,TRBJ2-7,TGTGCCAGCTCGGGGACAGGGACCTACGAGCAGTACTTC,CASSGTGTYEQYF
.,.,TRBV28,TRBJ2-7,TGTGCCAGCAGTCCTCGGTCCGAGCAGTACTTC,CASSPRSEQYF
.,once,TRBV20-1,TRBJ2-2,TGCAGTGCGCCCGGACAAGCGAACACCGGGGAGCTGTTTTTT,CSAPGQANTGELFF
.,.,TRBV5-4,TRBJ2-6,TGTGCCAGCAGCTTGGCGGCCTCTGGGGCCAACGTCCTGACTTTC,CASSLAASGANVLTF
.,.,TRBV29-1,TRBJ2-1,TGCAGCGTTGAAAGGGGGAATGAGCAGTTCTTC,CSVERGNEQFF
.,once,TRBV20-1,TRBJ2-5,TGCAGTGCTAGTAGACAGCAAGAGACCCAGTACTTC,CSASRQQETQYF
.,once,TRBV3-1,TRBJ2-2,TGTGCCAGCAGCCACTGGAACACCGGGGAGCTGTTTTTT,CASSHWNTGELFF
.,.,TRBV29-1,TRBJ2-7,TGCAGCGTCTTCATCCGAGACAGGAGTTACGAGCAGTACTTC,CSVFIRDRSYEQYF
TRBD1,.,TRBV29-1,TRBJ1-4,TGCAGCGCTAAGGGACAGGGGATTGAAAAACTGTTTTTT,CSAKGQGIEKLFF
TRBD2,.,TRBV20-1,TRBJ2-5,TGCAGTGCTAGAGAGAGAGCGGGGGGGAAAGAGACCCAGTACTTC,CSARERAGGKETQYF
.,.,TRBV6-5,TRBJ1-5,TGTGCCAGCAGTTACGGTGGGGGCCAGCCCCAGCATTTT,CASSYGGGQPQHF
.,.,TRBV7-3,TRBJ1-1,TGTGCCAGCTTGGACTGTGAAGCTTTCTTT,CASLDCEAFF